A selection of T cell receptor beta chains follows, all from one sample in a study of shared clonotypes between healthy human individuals. The repertoire was sequenced with immunoSEQ multiplex PCR; TCRdb's copy has only in-frame clones and lacks some. This sample yields about 2.2 million clones, of which approximately 92% are seen a single time; more than 1.5% belongs to the top ten. Sequencing input: naive CD8+ T cells from PBMCs. Every receptor here comes from a young man in good health. Some clones in this sample may be carry-over from other donors' samples. The CDR3 runs from the conserved cysteine through the conserved F or W. The order of the fields is J gene, V gene, clone size, D gene, CDR3 protein, CDR3 DNA. The D gene is left open where the match is weak. Not all rows give a size; the values are once, few, many and, for expanded clones, a class.

J: TRBJ2-3
V: TRBV2
size: NA
D: NA
CDR3: CASSEGLGLDTQYF
DNA: TGTGCCAGCAGTGAAGGGCTTGGGTTAGATACGCAGTATTTT

J: TRBJ2-2
V: TRBV29-1
size: once
D: NA
CDR3: CSVHGMTNTGELFF
DNA: TGCAGCGTCCATGGAATGACGAACACCGGGGAGCTGTTTTTT

J: TRBJ2-7
V: TRBV7-9
size: once
D: TRBD2
CDR3: CASSLEASGAYEQYF
DNA: TGTGCCAGCAGCTTAGAGGCTAGCGGAGCCTACGAGCAGTACTTC

J: TRBJ2-2
V: TRBV28
size: once
D: NA
CDR3: CASRRGPGELFF
DNA: TGTGCCAGCAGACGGGGACCCGGGGAGCTGTTTTTT

J: TRBJ2-5
V: TRBV4-1
size: NA
D: NA
CDR3: CASSQDSEETQYF
DNA: TGCGCCAGCAGCCAGGACAGCGAAGAGACCCAGTACTTC

J: TRBJ2-7
V: TRBV6-6
size: NA
D: TRBD2
CDR3: CASSYGGSTYEQYF
DNA: TGTGCCAGCAGTTACGGCGGGAGCACATACGAGCAGTACTTC

J: TRBJ1-2
V: TRBV2
size: NA
D: NA
CDR3: CASSARDPYGYTF
DNA: TGTGCCAGCAGTGCCAGGGACCCCTATGGCTACACCTTC

J: TRBJ1-6
V: TRBV30
size: NA
D: TRBD1
CDR3: CASRAGQGIFYNSPLHF
DNA: TGTGCCAGCAGGGCGGGACAGGGGATATTTTATAATTCACCCCTCCACTTT

J: TRBJ2-3
V: TRBV11-2
size: NA
D: TRBD2
CDR3: CASSAAAGAGTDTQYF
DNA: TGTGCCAGCAGCGCCGCGGCGGGAGCAGGCACAGATACGCAGTATTTT

J: TRBJ2-7
V: TRBV7-2
size: once
D: NA
CDR3: CASSPAGWAYEQYF
DNA: TGTGCCAGCAGCCCCGCTGGATGGGCCTACGAGCAGTACTTC

J: TRBJ2-1
V: TRBV6-5
size: NA
D: TRBD2
CDR3: CASSYSKAGGGNEQFF
DNA: TGTGCCAGCAGTTACTCTAAAGCGGGAGGGGGGAATGAGCAGTTCTTC

J: TRBJ2-3
V: TRBV4-1
size: NA
D: NA
CDR3: CASSQEGQPTDTQYF
DNA: TGCGCCAGCAGCCAAGAGGGCCAGCCCACAGATACGCAGTATTTT

J: TRBJ2-5
V: TRBV7-8
size: NA
D: NA
CDR3: CASSSNRQETQYF
DNA: TGTGCCAGCAGCTCGAATCGCCAAGAGACCCAGTACTTC

J: TRBJ2-7
V: TRBV6-1
size: NA
D: TRBD2
CDR3: CASSEESGGPYEQYF
DNA: TGTGCCAGCAGTGAAGAGTCGGGAGGGCCCTACGAGCAGTACTTC

J: TRBJ2-6
V: TRBV6-5
size: NA
D: NA
CDR3: CASSYRTGANVLTF
DNA: TGTGCCAGCAGTTACCGCACTGGGGCCAACGTCCTGACTTTC

J: TRBJ2-7
V: TRBV15
size: NA
D: NA
CDR3: CATSRVVGTNEQYF
DNA: TGTGCCACCAGCAGAGTGGTAGGGACGAACGAGCAGTACTTC

J: TRBJ2-7
V: TRBV28
size: NA
D: NA
CDR3: CASSPRRGRPVYEQYF
DNA: TGTGCCAGCAGCCCCCGTAGGGGCAGGCCAGTCTACGAGCAGTACTTC

J: TRBJ2-3
V: TRBV10-1
size: NA
D: NA
CDR3: CASSDGGSRGDTQYF
DNA: TGCGCCAGCAGTGATGGAGGGAGCAGAGGAGATACGCAGTATTTT

J: TRBJ2-7
V: TRBV5-1
size: once
D: NA
CDR3: CASSLGGGIHEQYF
DNA: TGCGCCAGCAGCTTGGGAGGGGGAATCCACGAGCAGTACTTC

J: TRBJ2-7
V: TRBV5-6
size: NA
D: NA
CDR3: CASSLDGKSSYEQYF
DNA: TGTGCCAGCAGCTTAGATGGGAAGAGCTCCTACGAGCAGTACTTC

J: TRBJ2-7
V: TRBV29-1
size: once
D: NA
CDR3: CSVDTASVPYEQYF
DNA: TGCAGCGTTGACACGGCATCAGTACCCTACGAGCAGTACTTC

J: TRBJ2-2
V: TRBV9
size: NA
D: TRBD1
CDR3: CASSVSLVQGRTGELFF
DNA: TGTGCCAGCAGCGTATCTCTCGTACAGGGGCGCACCGGGGAGCTGTTTTTT

J: TRBJ2-3
V: TRBV4-1
size: NA
D: NA
CDR3: CASSQDQGWTNTDTQYF
DNA: TGCGCCAGCAGCCAAGATCAGGGCTGGACAAACACAGATACGCAGTATTTT

J: TRBJ1-1
V: TRBV2
size: NA
D: NA
CDR3: CASSEIQREQNTEAFF
DNA: TGTGCCAGCAGTGAGATCCAACGGGAACAGAACACTGAAGCTTTCTTT

J: TRBJ2-7
V: TRBV5-1
size: NA
D: TRBD2
CDR3: CASSLYSSGRVFSYEQYF
DNA: TGCGCCAGCAGCTTATATTCTAGCGGGAGAGTTTTCTCCTACGAGCAGTACTTC

J: TRBJ2-1
V: TRBV28
size: NA
D: NA
CDR3: CASNPSLSSYNEQFF
DNA: TGTGCCAGCAACCCTTCCCTAAGCTCCTACAATGAGCAGTTCTTC

J: TRBJ2-2
V: TRBV11-2
size: few
D: NA
CDR3: CASASGELFF
DNA: TGTGCCAGCGCCTCCGGGGAGCTGTTTTTT

J: TRBJ1-1
V: TRBV27
size: NA
D: NA
CDR3: CASGRRNLNTEAFF
DNA: TGTGCCAGCGGACGGCGTAATCTGAACACTGAAGCTTTCTTT

J: TRBJ1-5
V: TRBV4-1
size: NA
D: TRBD1
CDR3: CASSQDIRGGQPQHF
DNA: TGCGCCAGCAGCCAAGATATCAGGGGGGGCCAGCCCCAGCATTTT

J: TRBJ1-2
V: TRBV27
size: NA
D: NA
CDR3: CASSLSRGAGGYTF
DNA: TGTGCCAGCAGTTTATCAAGGGGGGCTGGTGGCTACACCTTC

J: TRBJ2-1
V: TRBV29-1
size: NA
D: TRBD1
CDR3: CSAKGQSYNEQFF
DNA: TGCAGCGCCAAGGGACAGTCCTACAATGAGCAGTTCTTC

J: TRBJ2-2
V: TRBV9
size: NA
D: NA
CDR3: CASSSRDDPNTGELFF
DNA: TGTGCCAGCAGCTCCCGGGACGACCCGAACACCGGGGAGCTGTTTTTT

J: TRBJ2-7
V: TRBV10-1
size: NA
D: NA
CDR3: CASSEYPGTYEQYF
DNA: TGCGCCAGCAGTGAGTATCCAGGTACCTACGAGCAGTACTTC

J: TRBJ1-4
V: TRBV7-9
size: NA
D: NA
CDR3: CASSLEAVNEKLFF
DNA: TGTGCCAGCAGCTTAGAGGCCGTCAATGAAAAACTGTTTTTT

J: TRBJ2-1
V: TRBV9
size: NA
D: TRBD2
CDR3: CASSASSGNEQFF
DNA: TGTGCCAGCAGCGCGTCTAGCGGCAATGAGCAGTTCTTC

J: TRBJ2-2
V: TRBV27
size: NA
D: TRBD2
CDR3: CASSPRGLAGADGELFF
DNA: TGTGCCAGCAGTCCCCGTGGACTAGCGGGAGCGGACGGGGAGCTGTTTTTT

J: TRBJ2-7
V: TRBV29-1
size: NA
D: NA
CDR3: CSGTAGYEQYF
DNA: TGCAGCGGGACGGCGGGCTACGAGCAGTACTTC

J: TRBJ2-2
V: TRBV4-1
size: NA
D: TRBD1
CDR3: CASSRSPGTGGTGELFF
DNA: TGCGCCAGCAGCCGTAGTCCCGGGACAGGGGGGACCGGGGAGCTGTTTTTT

J: TRBJ2-3
V: TRBV2
size: NA
D: NA
CDR3: CASSGQASHTDTQYF
DNA: TGTGCCAGCAGTGGACAGGCCTCACACACAGATACGCAGTATTTT

J: TRBJ2-5
V: TRBV28
size: once
D: NA
CDR3: CASSHREWGSETQYF
DNA: TGTGCCAGCAGTCACAGGGAGTGGGGGTCCGAGACCCAGTACTTC

J: TRBJ2-1
V: TRBV5-1
size: NA
D: TRBD2
CDR3: CASKSSGSSNNEQFF
DNA: TGCGCCAGCAAGTCTAGCGGTTCGTCGAACAATGAGCAGTTCTTC

J: TRBJ2-3
V: TRBV28
size: NA
D: TRBD1
CDR3: CASSVGTGGHDTQYF
DNA: TGTGCCAGCAGTGTAGGGACAGGGGGCCATGATACGCAGTATTTT

J: TRBJ1-1
V: TRBV25-1
size: NA
D: NA
CDR3: CASSEVTGLTEAFF
DNA: TGTGCCAGCAGTGAGGTAACAGGGCTCACTGAAGCTTTCTTT

J: TRBJ2-4
V: TRBV9
size: NA
D: NA
CDR3: CASSVKGDPPDIQYF
DNA: TGTGCCAGCAGCGTAAAGGGTGACCCCCCAGACATTCAGTACTTC

J: TRBJ2-6
V: TRBV6-1
size: NA
D: NA
CDR3: CASSELGVAGANVLTF
DNA: TGTGCCAGCAGTGAGCTCGGGGTTGCTGGGGCCAACGTCCTGACTTTC

J: TRBJ2-7
V: TRBV30
size: few
D: NA
CDR3: CAWSARLGEQYF
DNA: TGTGCCTGGAGTGCCCGACTTGGCGAGCAGTACTTC

J: TRBJ2-7
V: TRBV7-8
size: once
D: TRBD1
CDR3: CASSFPNRGEKNEQYF
DNA: TGTGCCAGCAGCTTCCCCAACAGGGGAGAGAAGAACGAGCAGTACTTC

J: TRBJ2-5
V: TRBV25-1
size: NA
D: NA
CDR3: CASRQRQETQYF
DNA: TGTGCCAGCCGACAGCGCCAAGAGACCCAGTACTTC

J: TRBJ1-2
V: TRBV5-3
size: NA
D: TRBD1
CDR3: CARSLEGQGDYGYTF
DNA: TGTGCCAGAAGCTTGGAGGGACAGGGGGACTATGGCTACACCTTC

J: TRBJ2-2
V: TRBV19
size: NA
D: NA
CDR3: CASSTSTGELFF
DNA: TGTGCCAGTAGTACATCTACCGGGGAGCTGTTTTTT

J: TRBJ1-5
V: TRBV9
size: NA
D: NA
CDR3: CASSAGLSNQPQHF
DNA: TGTGCCAGCAGCGCCGGGCTATCCAATCAGCCCCAGCATTTT

J: TRBJ2-5
V: TRBV14
size: NA
D: NA
CDR3: CASSQPQGIETQYF
DNA: TGTGCCAGCAGCCAACCCCAAGGAATAGAGACCCAGTACTTC

J: TRBJ2-1
V: TRBV30
size: NA
D: NA
CDR3: CAWSVLGGNEQFF
DNA: TGTGCCTGGAGTGTACTTGGGGGAAATGAGCAGTTCTTC

J: TRBJ1-4
V: TRBV28
size: NA
D: TRBD1
CDR3: CASSSRTGWSEKLFF
DNA: TGTGCCAGCAGTTCCAGGACAGGCTGGTCGGAAAAACTGTTTTTT